The 27 T cell receptor beta chains given below trace back to one sample, sequenced in a study of vaccination and CD4 T cells after COVID-19. One entry per CDR3 protein, called by TCRdb with MiXCR from the PCR reads. The sample holds fewer than 20,000 distinct CDR3 sequences, about 70% seen once. The sample consisted of CD4+ T cells from blood, taken after SARS-CoV-2 vaccination. The receptors were gathered from a human donor who had recovered from COVID-19.

V and J are TRBV6-1 and TRBJ2-2; TRBD2 aligns across 7 bases. There are 16 residues in the CDR3. Germline V lookup: CDR1 MNHNS, CDR2 SASEGT. V dropped 4 bases and J dropped 6; count of bases not matched to a gene: 11. The CDR3 spells CASSGRRGYTPGELFF. The DNA for the CDR3 is TGTGCCAGCAGTGGGCGGCGGGGGTACACCCCCGGGGAGCTGTTTTTT.

On this clonotype: One junction end does not reproduce the germline sequence, and a read error may be involved. This chain uses TRBV2 with TRBJ1-1; TRBD1 might be the D (5 bases). Germline CDR1 and CDR2: SNHLY and FYNNEI. CDR3 length: 14 residues. DNA of the CDR3: TGTGCCACCAGTGTGACAGATCTCGACACTGAAGCTTTCTTT. Translation gives CATSVTDLDTEAFF.

A few counts support this clonotype. The V and J genes are TRBV18 and TRBJ1-5, with no clear D. Per the germline V gene, CDR1 is KGHSH and CDR2 is LQKENI. Trimming left V 2 bases short and J 4 bases short, with 6 bases between. This CDR3 is 13 amino acids long. CDR3 in amino acids: CASSPGQNQPQHF. DNA of the CDR3: TGTGCCAGCTCACCAGGGCAGAATCAGCCCCAGCATTTT.

The gene calls are TRBV25-1 and TRBJ2-1; 9 bases align to TRBD1. Trimming cost V 2 bases and J 3 bases; bases outside gene matches: 2. This CDR3 is 15 amino acids long. Germline-derived CDR1 and CDR2 are MGHDK and SYGVNS. For the CDR3, the DNA is TGTGCCAGCAGTGAAGACAGGGGGATCTACAATGAGCAGTTCTTC. Amino acid sequence: CASSEDRGIYNEQFF.

The J gene is TRBJ1-5, the V gene TRBV12-3 or TRBV12-4; D perhaps matches TRBD1 (5 bases). Trimming removed 6 bases from V and 7 bases from J, with 13 bases in between. The CDR3 covers 13 residues. CDR3 nucleotides: TGTGCCAGCAGGTGGACAACTCTCCAGCCCCAGCATTTT. Protein product: CASRWTTLQPQHF.

This clonotype showed up just a few times. The rearrangement links TRBV7-9 to TRBJ2-5, with 9 bases identical to TRBD2. This CDR3 has 19 amino acids. The V gene's germline CDR1 is SEHNR and CDR2 FQNEAQ (reference sequence). Losses at the gene ends were 1 base for V and 0 bases for J; bases not matched to a gene: 12. In DNA form, the CDR3 reads TGTGCCAGCAGCTTAGGATGGGGCGGGAGGGGGTCTGACCAAGAGACCCAGTACTTC. The encoded protein is CASSLGWGGRGSDQETQYF. The entire variable domain, with the rest obtained from reference TRBV7-9 and TRBJ2-5, is as follows: DTGVSQNPRHKITKRGQNVTFRCDPISEHNRLYWYRQTLGQGPEFLTYFQNEAQLEKSRLLSDRFSAERPKGSFSTLEIQRTEQGDSAMYLCASSLGWGGRGSDQETQYFGPGTRLLVL.

This chain connects TRBV20-1 to TRBJ2-7, with 8 bases identical to TRBD2. V was pared by 6 bases and J by 0 bases, with 4 bases of the junction left unmatched. The CDR3 has 13 amino acids. Per germline, CDR1 DFQATT and CDR2 SNEGSKA (reference sequence). The CDR3 nucleotides read TGCAGTGCCCGTCTAGCGGGCTCCTACGAGCAGTACTTC. Translated, it gives CSARLAGSYEQYF.

The rearrangement joins TRBV20-1 to TRBJ2-2, with no clear D. This CDR3 has 13 amino acids. The germline CDR1 and CDR2 sequences are DFQATT and SNEGSKA (reference sequence). V shed 3 bases and J shed 4 bases, with 9 bases lying between them. CDR3 sequence (DNA): TGCAGTGCTAGTTACGGGTTCACCGGGGAGCTGTTTTTT. It yields the protein CSASYGFTGELFF.

The gene calls are TRBV6-1 and TRBJ2-7; 9 bases are a match to TRBD2. The J segment lost 7 bases and the V segment lost 7 bases, leaving 17 bases of the junction unmatched. Germline V gives CDR1 MNHNS, CDR2 SASEGT. There are 16 residues in the CDR3. CDR3 bases: TGTGCCAGCACTCGCCGGGTGGCGGGAGGGCCTGAGGAGCAGTACTTC. It encodes CASTRRVAGGPEEQYF.

The V and J genes are TRBV6-1 and TRBJ2-3; the match to TRBD1 covers 11 bases. The CDR3 runs 14 residues. From germline, CDR1 is MNHNS and CDR2 SASEGT. V lost 8 bases, J lost 1 base, and 2 bases stayed unmatched. The CDR3 region is CASGTGGGTDTQYF. CDR3 in DNA: TGTGCCAGCGGGACAGGGGGAGGCACAGATACGCAGTATTTT.

This clonotype was counted a few times. This sequence joins TRBV6-1 and TRBJ2-1; the match to TRBD2 covers 10 bases. Germline V gene data show CDR1 as MNHNS and CDR2 as SASEGT. The CDR3 sequence is 13 residues long. With V trimmed by 7 bases and J by 9 bases, 6 bases remained unmatched. The CDR3 nucleotides are TGTGCCAGCACTTCGGGACTAGCGAGTGAGCAGTTCTTC. Translation: CASTSGLASEQFF.

This chain uses TRBV20-1 with TRBJ2-7, with no clear D. Germline assignment: CDR1 DFQATT and CDR2 SNEGSKA (reference sequence). The CDR3 is 11 amino acids. The V end lost 0 bases, the J end lost 5 bases, and 5 bases lay between the germline ends. As DNA, the CDR3 is TGCAGTGCTAGAGAGTTGAACGAGCAGTACTTC. Encoded protein: CSARELNEQYF.

The J gene is TRBJ2-7, the V gene TRBV20-1, with TRBD1 as a possible D gene (6 bases). Germline CDR1 DFQATT, CDR2 SNEGSKA (reference sequence). CDR3 length: 14 residues. V dropped 1 base and J dropped 4 bases, with 14 bases sitting between them. The CDR3 sequence is CSARGTGFQYEQYF. The CDR3 DNA follows: TGCAGTGCTAGAGGAACAGGGTTTCAGTACGAGCAGTACTTC.

V is TRBV20-1 and J is TRBJ1-1; no clear D gene. There are 11 residues in the CDR3. CDR1 and CDR2 from the germline V gene are DFQATT and SNEGSKA (reference sequence). Trimming removed 3 bases at V and 11 bases at J, with 13 bases between. The CDR3 nucleotides read TGCAGTGCTAGCCCCAACACTTGGGCTTTCTTT. Its protein is CSASPNTWAFF.

This clonotype was picked up a small number of times. This sequence joins TRBV2 and TRBJ1-6; TRBD1 matches at 7 bases. V lost 6 bases, J lost 7 bases, and 9 bases stayed unmatched. Germline assignment: CDR1 SNHLY and CDR2 FYNNEI. The CDR3 has 15 residues. Written as DNA, the CDR3 is TGTGCCAGCAGCCCCCAGGGGGTGACAAATTCACCCCTCCACTTT. Translated: CASSPQGVTNSPLHF.

This chain connects TRBV6-5 to TRBJ1-4; 10 bases map to TRBD1. CDR3 size: 17 residues. The V segment lost 4 bases and the J segment 3 bases; nucleotides outside the gene matches: 8. Per the germline V gene, CDR1 is MNHEY and CDR2 is SVGAGI. The CDR3 DNA reads TGTGCCAGCAGTTCGGGACAGGGGAGGGGAGCTAATGAAAAACTGTTTTTT. This translates into CASSSGQGRGANEKLFF.

This rearrangement joins TRBV20-1 to TRBJ2-3; 9 bases line up with TRBD2. CDR1 DFQATT and CDR2 SNEGSKA come from the germline V gene (reference sequence). V gave up 6 bases and J gave up 2 bases; unmatched junction bases: 6. This CDR3 has 14 residues. The CDR3: CSATTSGDTDTQYF. The CDR3, as DNA: TGCAGTGCAACGACTAGCGGAGACACAGATACGCAGTATTTT.

V usage is TRBV20-1 and J usage is TRBJ2-1, with 9 bases fitting TRBD2. The germline CDR1 and CDR2 sequences are DFQATT and SNEGSKA (reference sequence). The J segment lost 7 bases and the V segment lost 6 bases, leaving 13 bases of the junction unmatched. This CDR3 contains 15 residues. CDR3 coding DNA: TGCAGTGCCCAGAACGGGTTAGCGGGAGTTAATGAGCAGTTCTTC. This codes for CSAQNGLAGVNEQFF.

The chain combines TRBV6-2 or TRBV6-3 with TRBJ2-7; 7 bases line up with TRBD2. V lost 5 bases and J lost 0; bases outside the gene matches: 4. CDR3 length: 14 amino acids. The germline CDR1 and CDR2 sequences are MNHEY and SVGEGT. The CDR3 coding sequence is TGTGCCAGCAGTCCCGGGACTAACTCCTACGAGCAGTACTTC. This codes for CASSPGTNSYEQYF.

This clonotype has just a few counts. CDR3 region: CASSLTATAGQYF. In nucleotides, the CDR3 is TGTGCCAGCAGCTTGACTGCGACTGCGGGGCAGTACTTC. The V and J genes are TRBV7-3 and TRBJ2-7; maybe TRBD2 (5 bases). The germline V gene encodes CDR1 SGHTA and CDR2 FQGTGA. Deletions cut 3 bases from V and 9 bases from J, with 15 bases between. This CDR3 comprises 13 residues.

V is TRBV11-2 and J is TRBJ1-2, with a possible D match to TRBD1 (5 bases). Per the germline V gene, CDR1 is SGHAT and CDR2 is FQNNGV. The CDR3 loop spans 13 amino acids. Trimming shortened V by 7 bases and J by 2 bases, and 11 bases separated the two germline ends. The CDR3 DNA sequence: TGTGCCAGCAACCAGGGACCGAACTATGGCTACACCTTC. It translates to CASNQGPNYGYTF.

The CDR3 reads CASTTNGGTPGEQYF. DNA of the CDR3: TGTGCCAGCACCACCAACGGGGGTACCCCGGGAGAGCAGTACTTC. The rearrangement links TRBV12-3 or TRBV12-4 to TRBJ2-7; D perhaps matches TRBD2 (6 bases). V was pared by 7 bases and J by 7 bases, with 23 bases between. The CDR3 extends over 15 amino acids.

The chain uses TRBV6-1 and TRBJ2-5; TRBD1 aligns across 9 bases. The CDR3 is made up of 14 amino acids. V lost 6 bases and J lost 4; bases outside the gene matches: 6. Germline V gives CDR1 MNHNS, CDR2 SASEGT. CDR3: CASRITGGAETQYF. In nucleotides, the CDR3 is TGTGCCAGCAGGATAACAGGGGGCGCAGAGACCCAGTACTTC.

V is TRBV7-9 and J is TRBJ1-3; no firm D call. The ends were cut back, 4 bases at V and 0 bases at J, with 10 bases in the middle. CDR3 size: 15 residues. Per germline, CDR1 SEHNR and CDR2 FQNEAQ (reference sequence). The CDR3 nucleotides are TGTGCCAGCAGCTCGTCAGGAGCCTCTGGAAACACCATATATTTT. Translated: CASSSSGASGNTIYF.

This chain uses TRBV6-1 with TRBJ1-5, with no clear D. Germline loops: CDR1 MNHNS, CDR2 SASEGT. V lost 5 bases and J 6 bases, leaving 11 bases between the germline ends. The CDR3 is 13 amino acids. CDR3 in amino acids: CASSISSGQPQHF. In nucleotides, the CDR3 is TGTGCCAGCAGTATAAGTTCGGGTCAGCCCCAGCATTTT.

This clonotype was counted a few times. J is TRBJ1-5 and V is TRBV20-1; 7 nucleotides line up with TRBD1. Germline lookup yields CDR1 DFQATT and CDR2 SNEGSKA (reference sequence). V lost 6 bases and J lost 4; bases outside the gene matches: 12. This CDR3 is built from 15 residues. CDR3 sequence: CSARAGGQLNQPQHF. CDR3 sequence (DNA): TGCAGTGCAAGGGCTGGGGGACAGTTGAATCAGCCCCAGCATTTT.

The V and J genes are TRBV20-1 and TRBJ2-3; 7 bases map to TRBD2. Germline V gene lookup returns CDR1 DFQATT and CDR2 SNEGSKA (reference sequence). This CDR3 is 13 amino acids long. Losses at the gene ends were 6 bases for V and 2 bases for J; bases not matched to a gene: 5. The CDR3 spells CSAKSGITDTQYF. The DNA of the CDR3 is TGCAGTGCAAAAAGCGGGATCACAGATACGCAGTATTTT.